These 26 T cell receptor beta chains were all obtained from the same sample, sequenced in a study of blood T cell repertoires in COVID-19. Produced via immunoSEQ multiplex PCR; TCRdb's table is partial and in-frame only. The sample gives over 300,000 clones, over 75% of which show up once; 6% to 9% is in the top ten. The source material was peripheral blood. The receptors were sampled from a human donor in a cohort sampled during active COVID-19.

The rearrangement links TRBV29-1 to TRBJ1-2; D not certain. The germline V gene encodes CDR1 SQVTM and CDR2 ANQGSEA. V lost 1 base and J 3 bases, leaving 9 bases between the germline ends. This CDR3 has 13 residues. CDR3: CSVEVGQHYGYTF. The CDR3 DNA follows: TGCAGCGTTGAAGTGGGCCAGCACTATGGCTACACCTTC.

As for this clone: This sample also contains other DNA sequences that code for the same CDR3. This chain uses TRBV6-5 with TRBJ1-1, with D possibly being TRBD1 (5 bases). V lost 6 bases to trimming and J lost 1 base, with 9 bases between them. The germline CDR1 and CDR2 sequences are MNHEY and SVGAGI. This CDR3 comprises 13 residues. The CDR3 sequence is CASSSDRNTEAFF. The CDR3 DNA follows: TGTGCCAGCAGCTCAGACAGGAACACTGAAGCTTTCTTT.

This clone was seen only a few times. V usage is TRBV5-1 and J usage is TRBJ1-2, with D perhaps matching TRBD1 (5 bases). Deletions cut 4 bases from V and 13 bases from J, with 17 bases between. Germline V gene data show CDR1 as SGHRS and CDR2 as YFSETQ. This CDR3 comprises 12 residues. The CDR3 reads CASSPANQGGTF. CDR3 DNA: TGCGCCAGCAGCCCGGCTAATCAGGGCGGCACCTTC.

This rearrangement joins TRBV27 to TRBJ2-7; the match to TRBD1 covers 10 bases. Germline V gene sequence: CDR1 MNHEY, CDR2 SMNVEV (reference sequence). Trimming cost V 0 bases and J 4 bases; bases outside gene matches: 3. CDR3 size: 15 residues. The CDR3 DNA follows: TGTGCCAGCAGTTTATCGAGGGGACAGGGGTACGAGCAGTACTTC. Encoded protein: CASSLSRGQGYEQYF.

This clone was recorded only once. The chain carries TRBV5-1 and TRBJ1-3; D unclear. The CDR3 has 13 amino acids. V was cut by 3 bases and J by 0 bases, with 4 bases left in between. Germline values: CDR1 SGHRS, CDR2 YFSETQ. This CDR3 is CASSWASGNTIYF. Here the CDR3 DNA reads TGCGCCAGCAGCTGGGCCTCTGGAAACACCATATATTTT.

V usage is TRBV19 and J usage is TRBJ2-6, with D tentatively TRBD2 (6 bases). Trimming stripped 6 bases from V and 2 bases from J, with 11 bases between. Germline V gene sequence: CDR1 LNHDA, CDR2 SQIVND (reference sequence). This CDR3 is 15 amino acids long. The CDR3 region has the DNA TGTGCCAGTAGGGGGGGAGTCCCTGGGGCCAACGTCCTGACTTTC. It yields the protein CASRGGVPGANVLTF.

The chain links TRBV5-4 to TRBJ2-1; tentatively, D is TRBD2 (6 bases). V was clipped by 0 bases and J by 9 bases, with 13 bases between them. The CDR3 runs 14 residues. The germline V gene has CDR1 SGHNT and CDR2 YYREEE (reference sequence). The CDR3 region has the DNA TGTGCCAGCAGCTTGGAGGCGGGGTCCGGTGAGCAGTTCTTC. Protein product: CASSLEAGSGEQFF.

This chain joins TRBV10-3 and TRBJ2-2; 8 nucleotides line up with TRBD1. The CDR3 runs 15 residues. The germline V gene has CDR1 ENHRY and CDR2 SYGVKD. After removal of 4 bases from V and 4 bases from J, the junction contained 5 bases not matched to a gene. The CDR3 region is CAISAGQAITGELFF. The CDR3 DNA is TGTGCCATCAGTGCGGGACAGGCGATCACCGGGGAGCTGTTTTTT.

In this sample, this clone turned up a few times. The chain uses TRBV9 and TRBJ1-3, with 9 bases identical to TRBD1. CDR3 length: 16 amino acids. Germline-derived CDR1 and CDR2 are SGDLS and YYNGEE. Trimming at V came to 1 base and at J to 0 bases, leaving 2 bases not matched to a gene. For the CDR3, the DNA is TGTGCCAGCAGCGTACTGGACAGGGGCTCTGGAAACACCATATATTTT. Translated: CASSVLDRGSGNTIYF.

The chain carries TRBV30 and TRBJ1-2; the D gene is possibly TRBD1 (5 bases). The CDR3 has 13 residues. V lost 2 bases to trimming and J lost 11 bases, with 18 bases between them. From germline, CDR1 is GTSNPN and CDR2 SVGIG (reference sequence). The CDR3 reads CAWSKGPGSGYTF. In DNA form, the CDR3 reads TGTGCCTGGAGTAAGGGTCCAGGGTCAGGGTACACCTTC.

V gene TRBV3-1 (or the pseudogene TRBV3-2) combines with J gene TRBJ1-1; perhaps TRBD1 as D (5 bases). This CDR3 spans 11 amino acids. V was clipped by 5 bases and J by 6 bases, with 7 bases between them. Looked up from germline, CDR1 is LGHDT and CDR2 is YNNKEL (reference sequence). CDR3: CASSRGAEAFF. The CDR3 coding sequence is TGTGCCAGCAGCAGGGGCGCTGAAGCTTTCTTT.

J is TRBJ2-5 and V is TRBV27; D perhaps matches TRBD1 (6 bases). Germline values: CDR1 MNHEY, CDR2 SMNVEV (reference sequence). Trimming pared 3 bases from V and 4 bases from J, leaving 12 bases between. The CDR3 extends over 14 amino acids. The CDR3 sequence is CASSLQGPAETQYF. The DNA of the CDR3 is TGTGCCAGCAGTTTGCAGGGGCCCGCAGAGACCCAGTACTTC.

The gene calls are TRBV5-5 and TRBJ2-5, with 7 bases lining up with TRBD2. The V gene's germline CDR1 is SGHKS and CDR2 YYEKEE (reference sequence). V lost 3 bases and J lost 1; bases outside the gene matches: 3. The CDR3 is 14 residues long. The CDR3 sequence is CASSSGGIQETQYF. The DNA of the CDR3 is TGTGCCAGCAGCTCGGGGGGAATCCAAGAGACCCAGTACTTC. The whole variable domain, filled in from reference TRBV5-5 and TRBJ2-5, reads DAGVTQSPTHLIKTRGQQVTLRCSPISGHKSVSWYQQVLGQGPQFIFQYYEKEERGRGNFPDRFSARQFPNYSSELNVNALLLGDSALYLCASSSGGIQETQYFGPGTRLLVL.

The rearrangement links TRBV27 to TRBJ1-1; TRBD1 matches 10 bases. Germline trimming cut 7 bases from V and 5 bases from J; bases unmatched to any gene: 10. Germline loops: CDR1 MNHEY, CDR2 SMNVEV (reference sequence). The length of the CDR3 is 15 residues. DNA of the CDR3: TGTGCCAGCATGAACCGACAGGGGGCAGGGACTGAAGCTTTCTTT. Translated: CASMNRQGAGTEAFF.

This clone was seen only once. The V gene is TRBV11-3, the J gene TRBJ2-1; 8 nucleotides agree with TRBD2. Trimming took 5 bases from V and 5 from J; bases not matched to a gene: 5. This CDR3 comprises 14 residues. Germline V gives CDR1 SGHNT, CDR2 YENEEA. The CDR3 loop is CASSRGGNDNEQFF. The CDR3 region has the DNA TGTGCCAGCAGCCGGGGGGGAAACGACAATGAGCAGTTCTTC.

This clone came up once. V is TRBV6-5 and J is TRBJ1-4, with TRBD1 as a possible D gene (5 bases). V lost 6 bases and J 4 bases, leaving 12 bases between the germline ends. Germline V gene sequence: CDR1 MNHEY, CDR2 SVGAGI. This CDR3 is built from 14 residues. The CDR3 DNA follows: TGTGCCAGCAGGGACGACAGCCTTAATGAAAAACTGTTTTTT. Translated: CASRDDSLNEKLFF.

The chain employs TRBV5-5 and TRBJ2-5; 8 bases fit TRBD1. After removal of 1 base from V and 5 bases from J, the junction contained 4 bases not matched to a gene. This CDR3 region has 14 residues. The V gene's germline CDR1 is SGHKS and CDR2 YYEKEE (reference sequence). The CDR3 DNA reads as TGTGCCAGCAGCTTGTCCAGGGGGCAGGAGACCCAGTACTTC. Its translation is CASSLSRGQETQYF.

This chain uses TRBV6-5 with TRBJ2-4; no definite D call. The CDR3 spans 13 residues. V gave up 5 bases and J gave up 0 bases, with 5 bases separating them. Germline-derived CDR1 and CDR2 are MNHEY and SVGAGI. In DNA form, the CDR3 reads TGTGCCAGCAGTCAGATAGCCAAAAACATTCAGTACTTC. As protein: CASSQIAKNIQYF.

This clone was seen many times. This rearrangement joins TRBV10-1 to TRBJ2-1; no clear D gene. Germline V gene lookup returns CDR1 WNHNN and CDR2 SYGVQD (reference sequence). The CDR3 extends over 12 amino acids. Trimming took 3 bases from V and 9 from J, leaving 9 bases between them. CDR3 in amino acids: CASSDPGSEQFF. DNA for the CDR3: TGCGCCAGCAGTGACCCGGGTAGTGAGCAGTTCTTC.

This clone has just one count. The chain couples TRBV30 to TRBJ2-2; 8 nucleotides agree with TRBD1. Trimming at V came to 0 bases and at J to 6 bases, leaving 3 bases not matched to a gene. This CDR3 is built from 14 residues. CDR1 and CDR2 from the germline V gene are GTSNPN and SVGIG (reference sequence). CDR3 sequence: CAWSVQGAPGELFF. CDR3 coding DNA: TGTGCCTGGAGTGTCCAGGGGGCGCCCGGGGAGCTGTTTTTT.

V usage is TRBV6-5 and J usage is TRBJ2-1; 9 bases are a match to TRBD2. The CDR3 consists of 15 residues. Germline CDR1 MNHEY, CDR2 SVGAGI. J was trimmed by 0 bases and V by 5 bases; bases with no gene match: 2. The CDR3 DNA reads TGTGCCAGCAGTCCAGCGGGGGGCTCCTACAATGAGCAGTTCTTC. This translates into CASSPAGGSYNEQFF.

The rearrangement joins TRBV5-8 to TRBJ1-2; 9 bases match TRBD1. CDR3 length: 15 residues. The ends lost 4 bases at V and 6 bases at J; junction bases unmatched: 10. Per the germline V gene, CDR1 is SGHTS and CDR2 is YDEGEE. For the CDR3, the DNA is TGTGCCAGCAGCGGACGGGACAGGGAAATTAATGGCTACACCTTC. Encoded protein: CASSGRDREINGYTF.

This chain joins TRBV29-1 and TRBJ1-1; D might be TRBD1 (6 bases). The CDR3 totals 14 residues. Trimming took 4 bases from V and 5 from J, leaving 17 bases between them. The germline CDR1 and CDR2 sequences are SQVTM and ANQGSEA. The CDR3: CSVAIRGSRTEAFF. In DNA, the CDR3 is TGCAGCGTTGCAATCAGGGGATCTCGGACTGAAGCTTTCTTT.

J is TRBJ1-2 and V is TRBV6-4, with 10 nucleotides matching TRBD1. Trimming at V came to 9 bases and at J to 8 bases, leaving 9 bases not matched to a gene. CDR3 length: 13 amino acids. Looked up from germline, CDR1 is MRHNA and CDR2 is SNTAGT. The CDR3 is CARTPGTGVGYTF. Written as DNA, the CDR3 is TGTGCCAGAACCCCCGGGACAGGGGTGGGCTACACCTTC.

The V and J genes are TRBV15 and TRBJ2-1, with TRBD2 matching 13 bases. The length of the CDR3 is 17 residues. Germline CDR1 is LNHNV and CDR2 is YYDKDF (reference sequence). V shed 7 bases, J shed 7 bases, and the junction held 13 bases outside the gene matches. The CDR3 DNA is TGTGCCACCAATGGACTAGCGGGGGACAGACGTTTGAATGAGCAGTTCTTC. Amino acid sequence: CATNGLAGDRRLNEQFF.

CDR3 sequence: CASNTPSSYNEQFF. Written as DNA, the CDR3 is TGTGCCAGCAATACCCCCAGCTCCTACAATGAGCAGTTCTTC. The chain uses TRBV6-5 and TRBJ2-1; D uncertain. The germline V and J ends were trimmed by 7 bases and 0 bases, with 10 bases remaining between them. The CDR3 is 14 residues long. Germline V gene lookup returns CDR1 MNHEY and CDR2 SVGAGI.